This paragraph covers one TCR beta chain sequence. Its antigen target is currently unknown. Base qualities are missing; no much larger clone stands one base away. Patients with a history of autoimmune disease or receiving systemic immunosuppression were excluded from the trial. Peripheral blood for TCR sequencing was collected from all dose cohorts at baseline, on cycle 4 day 1, and on cycle 7 day 1. Samples came from an open-label, multicenter, first-in-human phase I dose-escalation trial of ivuxolimab. Adults with locally advanced or metastatic melanoma, renal cell carcinoma, hepatocellular carcinoma or head and neck squamous cell carcinoma were enrolled in the trial. Before TCR sequencing, CD4+ T cells and CD8+ T cells were sorted from peripheral blood as separate populations. This record belongs to a study of OX40 agonist ivuxolimab in advanced cancers. The study in broad terms: Ivuxolimab was an agonistic, fully human IgG2 monoclonal antibody directed against OX40 (CD134), a costimulatory receptor. Of the approximately 54 dose-escalation patients, hepatocellular carcinoma was present in 19, melanoma in around 15, renal cell carcinoma in 9 and head and neck cancer in 9. Prior anti-PD-1, anti-PD-L1 or anti-CTLA-4 therapy was permitted, and approximately 40% of dose-escalation patients had received checkpoint inhibitors. Intravenous ivuxolimab was administered to patients every 2 weeks at six dose levels: 0.01, 0.1, 0.3, 1.5, 3 and 10 mg/kg. The paper reports the monotherapy dose-escalation portion (N ≈ 50 patients) of the phase I ivuxolimab trial. Partial responses occurred in three dose-escalation patients, of whom one had hepatocellular carcinoma and two had cutaneous melanoma. The point of sequencing TCRbeta in the periphery was to test whether ivuxolimab changed TCR sequence diversity and drove clonal T-cell expansion. A male proportion of under 85% and a mean age of approximately 62 years, ranging from roughly 23 to 85, were recorded for the dose-escalation cohort. On the study overall, not on this receptor specifically: Low levels of normalized T-cell clonal expansion were also seen in some patients who did not respond. On average, CD8+ T cells showed more expanded clones than CD4+ T cells after ivuxolimab. The antigen specificity of the clonally expanded peripheral T cells was not determined. At doses of 0.1 to 3.0 mg/kg, clonal expansion of both CD4+ and CD8+ blood T cells was observed from baseline to week 6. Partial responders in the 0.1-3.0 mg/kg groups had among the lowest normalized peripheral clonal expansion, especially among CD8+ T cells.

CDR1 GTSNPN and CDR2 SVGIG are derived from the germline V gene (reference sequence). V is pared back by 2 bases and J by 1 base, with 14 bases lying between the germline termini. The CDR3 contains 15 residues, cysteine and phenylalanine counted. Only the CDR3 DNA stays, 45 bases, in frame from base 1. For sequencing of the TCRbeta CDR3 region, genomic DNA was extracted from the sorted cells. The immunoSEQ Assay was used to sequence the TCRbeta CDR3 regions. The immuneACCESS repertoire file appears here via TCRdb, limited to in-frame rearrangements. These files lack a portion of the clones; in checked studies, under half of the deficit traces to unresolved V genes, and the cause of the others is not known. Within this sample are about 58,000 clones, with around 84% of them counted one time only. The ten most abundant clones make up about 1% of the sample.

The sequence derives from an adult with an advanced solid tumor such as melanoma, head and neck, liver or kidney cancer. The sequencing here drew on CD4+ or CD8+ T cells sorted from blood, taken in a trial of the OX40 agonist ivuxolimab. Recombination connected TRBV30 to TRBJ2-5; matching of 6 bases hints at TRBD1 as the D gene. The DNA sequence follows: TGTGCCTGGAGTAAGCCGGGACATAGCCAAGAGACCCAGTACTTC. Its translation is CAWSKPGHSQETQYF.